The next 27 T cell receptor beta chains were all read from a single sample in a study of cytomegalovirus exposure and HLA in healthy donors. The PCR had 60 Vbeta and 13 Jbeta primers. Here immunoSEQ multiplex PCR was the method, and the copy in TCRdb shows in-frame clones only, minus some. The top ten clones hold more than 4% of a sample with over 150,000 clones, under 80% of them seen once. Specimen: PBMCs. These receptors all come from a man aged 40-49 years in good health and CMV-seronegative.

The chain couples TRBV5-6 to TRBJ1-6, with 7 bases aligning to TRBD1. The germline gives CDR1 SGHDT, CDR2 YYEEEE. Trimming removed 4 bases from V and 7 bases from J; junction bases left unmatched: 11. The CDR3 has 16 residues. In DNA, the CDR3 is TGTGCCAGCAGCCGACGGACAGGAGTAAAAAATTCACCCCTCCACTTT. Protein: CASSRRTGVKNSPLHF.

The chain combines TRBV11-2 with TRBJ2-7, with a tentative D call TRBD1 (6 bases). The V end was cut by 0 bases, the J end by 7 bases, with 7 bases between. CDR3 length: 12 amino acids. Germline V gene lookup returns CDR1 SGHAT and CDR2 FQNNGV. The CDR3 is CASSLEGTEQYF. CDR3 coding DNA: TGTGCCAGCAGCTTAGAGGGGACAGAGCAGTACTTC.

V gene TRBV6-8 combines with J gene TRBJ2-7; TRBD1 matches at 9 bases. The CDR3 is made up of 15 amino acids. Trimming removed 6 bases from V and 2 bases from J; junction bases left unmatched: 8. Germline CDR1 MNHGY, CDR2 SAAAGT. CDR3 bases: TGTGCCAGCAGCCTCGGACAGGGGATTCCCTACGAGCAGTACTTC. Its protein product is CASSLGQGIPYEQYF.

The chain is built from TRBV5-1 and TRBJ2-3; 10 positions agree with TRBD2. With V trimmed by 1 base and J by 1 base, 3 bases remained unmatched. The CDR3 runs 16 residues. The germline V gene encodes CDR1 SGHRS and CDR2 YFSETQ. DNA of the CDR3: TGCGCCAGCAGCTTGAAAGCGGGGGGGGGCACAGATACGCAGTATTTT. This encodes CASSLKAGGGTDTQYF.

This rearrangement joins TRBV4-1 to TRBJ1-2; D is perhaps TRBD1 (6 bases). V lost 3 bases and J lost 2, with 13 bases in between. CDR1 and CDR2 from the germline V gene are MGHRA and YSYEKL. The CDR3 consists of 15 residues. CDR3 in amino acids: CASSHSDSSNYGYTF. The CDR3 DNA follows: TGCGCCAGCAGCCACTCGGACAGTTCAAACTATGGCTACACCTTC.

The chain links TRBV4-3 to TRBJ1-4; D unclear. Germline V gene lookup returns CDR1 LGHNA and CDR2 YSLEER. The CDR3 sequence is 15 residues long. The V end was cut by 2 bases, the J end by 0 bases, with 7 bases between. CDR3 coding DNA: TGCGCCAGCAGCCAACTACCTGCAACTAATGAAAAACTGTTTTTT. As protein: CASSQLPATNEKLFF.

The chain couples TRBV9 to TRBJ2-7; 7 bases are a match to TRBD2. Germline trimming cut 0 bases from V and 5 bases from J; bases unmatched to any gene: 8. Germline values: CDR1 SGDLS, CDR2 YYNGEE. The CDR3 is 15 amino acids. CDR3 residues: CASSVAAGVKDEQYF. CDR3 nucleotide sequence: TGTGCCAGCAGCGTAGCTGCGGGGGTCAAAGACGAGCAGTACTTC.

This clone turned up a few times. Other DNA sequences of this sample code for an identical CDR3. The chain's CDR3 is CASSFRGEQYF. The CDR3 region has the DNA TGTGCCAGCAGTTTCAGGGGCGAGCAGTACTTC. V usage is TRBV28 and J usage is TRBJ2-7; tentative D call: TRBD1 (6 bases). CDR1 is MDHEN and CDR2 is SYDVKM in the germline V gene. V was shortened by 3 bases and J by 6 bases, with 6 bases between the two germline ends. This CDR3 comprises 11 residues. The full variable domain, in which reference TRBV28 and TRBJ2-7 provide the parts outside the CDR3, is DVKVTQSSRYLVKRTGEKVFLECVQDMDHENMFWYRQDPGLGLRLIYFSYDVKMKEKGDIPEGYSVSREKKERFSLILESASTNQTSMYLCASSFRGEQYFGPGTRLTVT.

The chain joins TRBV5-1 to TRBJ1-2; 9 bases fit TRBD1. The germline gives CDR1 SGHRS, CDR2 YFSETQ. Trimming removed 4 bases from V and 8 bases from J; junction bases left unmatched: 3. The CDR3 covers 12 residues. This CDR3 reads CASSTGTGGYTF. The CDR3 region has the DNA TGCGCCAGCAGCACAGGGACAGGGGGCTACACCTTC.

The chain is built from TRBV30 and TRBJ1-2; the D is unclear. Germline lookup yields CDR1 GTSNPN and CDR2 SVGIG (reference sequence). Trimming took 0 bases from V and 7 from J, leaving 18 bases between them. The CDR3 covers 15 residues. The CDR3 spells CAWSVKSATALGYTF. CDR3 DNA sequence: TGTGCCTGGAGTGTAAAGAGCGCGACGGCGCTTGGCTACACCTTC.

The V call is TRBV5-3, the J call TRBJ2-1; no clear D. TRBV5-3 is labeled an ORF, and its function is uncertain. V lost 10 bases, J lost 5 bases, and 19 bases lay in between. CDR3 length equals 14 residues. The CDR3 region has the DNA TGTGCCCGGTCGCTCTTTTCTCGGGACAATGAGCAGTTCTTC. Its protein product is CARSLFSRDNEQFF.

This clone was counted a few times. The rearrangement uses TRBV19 and TRBJ2-6; 7 bases fit TRBD2. From germline, CDR1 is LNHDA and CDR2 SQIVND (reference sequence). V lost 5 bases, J lost 0 bases, and 7 bases stayed unmatched. The CDR3 covers 17 residues. This CDR3 is CASSQTSLISGANVLTF. In nucleotides, the CDR3 is TGTGCCAGTAGTCAGACTAGCCTTATCTCTGGGGCCAACGTCCTGACTTTC. The variable domain in full, completed from reference TRBV19 and TRBJ2-6, reads DGGITQSPKYLFRKEGQNVTLSCEQNLNHDAMYWYRQDPGQGLRLIYYSQIVNDFQKGDIAEGYSVSREKKESFPLTVTSAQKNPTAFYLCASSQTSLISGANVLTFGAGSRLTVL.

This sequence joins TRBV6-1 and TRBJ2-7; 7 bases are shared with TRBD1. After removal of 3 bases from V and 4 bases from J, the junction contained 0 bases not matched to a gene. The length of the CDR3 is 12 residues. CDR1 and CDR2 from the germline V gene are MNHNS and SASEGT. In nucleotides, the CDR3 is TGTGCCAGCAGTGACAGGGGGTACGAGCAGTACTTC. This encodes CASSDRGYEQYF.

The chain combines TRBV5-1 with TRBJ2-1, with 9 nucleotides matching TRBD1. Losses at the gene ends were 4 bases for V and 0 bases for J; bases not matched to a gene: 14. This CDR3 has 19 amino acids. Looked up from germline, CDR1 is SGHRS and CDR2 is YFSETQ. The chain's CDR3 is CASSITGTGLQSSYNEQFF. The DNA for the CDR3 is TGCGCCAGCAGCATTACCGGGACAGGGCTGCAGAGCTCCTACAATGAGCAGTTCTTC.

The rearrangement joins TRBV7-9 to TRBJ1-1; 7 bases line up with TRBD1. Germline V CDR1 and CDR2: SEHNR, FQNEAQ (reference sequence). The CDR3 spans 15 residues. V gave up 5 bases and J gave up 7 bases; unmatched junction bases: 13. DNA for the CDR3: TGTGCCAGCAGCCCTCACCCGACAGGGAATAGTGAAGCTTTCTTT. It is translated as CASSPHPTGNSEAFF.

This clone was seen a few times. The same CDR3 also results from other DNA sequences found in this sample. The chain employs TRBV15 and TRBJ1-5; D not certain. CDR1 LNHNV and CDR2 YYDKDF come from the germline V gene (reference sequence). The CDR3 totals 14 residues. The V and J ends lost 0 bases and 4 bases respectively, with 7 bases between them. The chain's CDR3 is CATSRDRGNQPQHF. CDR3 in DNA: TGTGCCACCAGCAGAGATCGGGGTAATCAGCCCCAGCATTTT.

V gene TRBV6-5 combines with J gene TRBJ2-7, with D hard to call. Germline loops: CDR1 MNHEY, CDR2 SVGAGI. Trimming pared 6 bases from V and 0 bases from J, leaving 12 bases between. The CDR3 runs 14 residues. CDR3 bases: TGTGCCAGCAGACCTTCTATAGTCTCCTACGAGCAGTACTTC. Translation gives CASRPSIVSYEQYF.

This clone was detected only once. The chain has TRBV30 and TRBJ1-1; D uncertain. V lost 0 bases and J lost 6, with 14 bases in between. This CDR3 spans 14 amino acids. Germline assignment: CDR1 GTSNPN and CDR2 SVGIG (reference sequence). CDR3 bases: TGTGCCTGGAGTGTAGGCAGGCGCTCGCCTGAAGCTTTCTTT. This sequence encodes CAWSVGRRSPEAFF.

In the case of this clone: Other DNA sequences from this sample encode an identical CDR3 as well. The rearrangement uses TRBV29-1 and TRBJ2-2; maybe TRBD1 (5 bases). Germline-derived CDR1 and CDR2 are SQVTM and ANQGSEA. Trimming removed 3 bases at V and 3 bases at J, with 8 bases between. There are 13 residues in the CDR3. This CDR3 reads CSVDSGYTGELFF. The DNA of the CDR3 is TGCAGCGTTGATTCAGGGTACACCGGGGAGCTGTTTTTT.

This clone was counted a single time. This CDR3 is CASSTPLGGSNQPQHF. CDR3 sequence (DNA): TGTGCCAGTAGTACCCCCCTCGGGGGTAGCAATCAGCCCCAGCATTTT. The rearrangement links TRBV19 to TRBJ1-5; tentatively, D is TRBD1 (5 bases). The CDR3 totals 16 residues. The V end was cut by 4 bases, the J end by 0 bases, with 13 bases between. Germline CDR1 is LNHDA and CDR2 is SQIVND (reference sequence).

The gene calls are TRBV7-9 and TRBJ2-2; 8 nucleotides align to TRBD1. Germline CDR1 SEHNR, CDR2 FQNEAQ (reference sequence). The ends lost 5 bases at V and 3 bases at J; junction bases unmatched: 5. The CDR3 has 15 amino acids. In nucleotides, the CDR3 is TGTGCCAGCAGCGCGGACAGGGACCACACCGGGGAGCTGTTTTTT. This translates into CASSADRDHTGELFF.

The chain has TRBV28 and TRBJ1-2, with 8 nucleotides matching TRBD1. V dropped 4 bases and J dropped 0; count of bases not matched to a gene: 7. The CDR3 length is 16 residues. In germline, CDR1 is MDHEN, CDR2 SYDVKM. The CDR3 sequence: CASSSPGQGTNYGYTF. The CDR3 DNA follows: TGTGCCAGCAGTTCCCCCGGACAGGGAACTAACTATGGCTACACCTTC.

This rearrangement joins TRBV4-3 to TRBJ2-7; 7 bases map to TRBD1. Germline V lookup: CDR1 LGHNA, CDR2 YSLEER. The CDR3 runs 18 residues. V lost 0 bases and J lost 5; bases outside the gene matches: 16. The CDR3 sequence is CASSQDNRRQGASDEQYF. The CDR3 region has the DNA TGCGCCAGCAGCCAAGACAACCGCCGACAGGGAGCTTCCGACGAGCAGTACTTC.

As regards this clone: Its ends do not fully match the called genes, so a read error is possible. The chain employs TRBV7-9 and TRBJ2-7, with no clear D. CDR3 length equals 13 residues. From germline, CDR1 is SEHNR and CDR2 FQNEAQ (reference sequence). Here the CDR3 DNA reads TGTTCCAGCAGCTTTTTGAGCTCCTACGAGCAGTACTTC. Its translation is CSSSFLSSYEQYF.

A few counts support this clone. The V gene is TRBV5-1, the J gene TRBJ1-1, with 9 bases lining up with TRBD1. With 1 base clipped from V and 1 base from J, the junction kept 2 bases outside the gene matches. In germline, CDR1 is SGHRS, CDR2 YFSETQ. The CDR3 extends over 15 amino acids. The CDR3, as DNA: TGCGCCAGCAGCTTGCTGGGACAGGGGAACACTGAAGCTTTCTTT. It is translated as CASSLLGQGNTEAFF.

The chain carries TRBV7-6 and TRBJ2-2, with a possible D match to TRBD2 (5 bases). Germline-derived CDR1 and CDR2 are SGHVS and FNYEAQ. V dropped 5 bases and J dropped 8 bases, with 15 bases sitting between them. CDR3 length: 14 amino acids. CDR3 residues: CASSPRVGKGELFF. DNA of the CDR3: TGTGCCAGCAGCCCGAGGGTGGGGAAGGGGGAGCTGTTTTTT.

For the CDR3, the DNA is TGTGCCAGCAGCTTAACTGGGCGTGGCGGGGTGGGAGATGAGCAGTTCTTC. Residues: CASSLTGRGGVGDEQFF. The rearrangement links TRBV7-3 to TRBJ2-1, with a weak D call TRBD2 (6 bases). Germline CDR1 reads SGHTA; CDR2 reads FQGTGA. Trimming took off 0 bases at V and 8 bases at J, with 20 bases between the two ends. The CDR3 runs to 17 residues.